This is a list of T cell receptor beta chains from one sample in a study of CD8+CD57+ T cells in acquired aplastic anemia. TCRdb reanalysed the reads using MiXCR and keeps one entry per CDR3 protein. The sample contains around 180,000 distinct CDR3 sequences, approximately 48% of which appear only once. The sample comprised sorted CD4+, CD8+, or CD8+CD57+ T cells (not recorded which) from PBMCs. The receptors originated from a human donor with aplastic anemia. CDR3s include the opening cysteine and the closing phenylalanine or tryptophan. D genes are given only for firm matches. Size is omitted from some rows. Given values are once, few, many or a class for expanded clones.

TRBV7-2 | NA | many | CASSPGPGGGSPLHF
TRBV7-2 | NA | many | CASSTRQKNIQYF
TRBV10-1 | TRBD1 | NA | CASSEGQGRTEAFF
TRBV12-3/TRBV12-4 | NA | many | CASSLNQGNIQYF
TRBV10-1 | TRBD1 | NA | CASRRTGLYYGYTF
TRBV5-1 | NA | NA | CASSRDGSYNSPLHF
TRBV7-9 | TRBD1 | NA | CASSETPGQRYEQYF
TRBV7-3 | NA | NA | CASSGGGGELFF
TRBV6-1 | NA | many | CASSPQRGNTEAFF
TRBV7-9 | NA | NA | CASSLAHYEQYF
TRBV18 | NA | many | CASSPPGLSSYEQYF
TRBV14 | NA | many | CASRKDSDNEQFF
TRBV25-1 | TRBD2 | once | CASSEAGGNEQFF
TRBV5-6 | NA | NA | CASTMTENTGGLFF
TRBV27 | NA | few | CASSLFYREGRGYTF